Included here is one T cell receptor beta chain sequence, with context. This entry comes from a study of multiple sclerosis patients with progressive multifocal leukoencephalopathy. The CDR3 is 15 amino acids. V lost 6 bases, J lost 4 bases, and 8 bases stayed unmatched. CDR1 and CDR2 from the germline V gene are MNHEY and SVGAGI. Only in-frame clones appear in the TCRdb table, and some are missing; sequencing was by immunoSEQ multiplex PCR. The sample lists about 25,000 clones, roughly 90% occurring once. Time point specified: approximately 12 months of natalizumab therapy. The sequence was collected from a man aged 25-40 years with multiple sclerosis. The starting material was PBMCs, obtained from a patient treated with natalizumab. The chain uses TRBV6-5 and TRBJ2-2; 7 bases agree with TRBD2. The CDR3 DNA reads TGTGCCAGCAGCTTGGCGTTAGCGGGCACCGGGGAGCTGTTTTTT. This encodes CASSLALAGTGELFF.